This paragraph reports one TCR beta chain. Samples came from patients with localized non-small cell lung adenocarcinoma. This specimen comes from a study of CD4 and CD8 cells across lung adenocarcinoma regions. CDR1 is MNHNS, CDR2 SASEGT, per germline. The CDR3 runs 15 residues. TCRdb processed the PCR reads anew with MiXCR; each CDR3 protein has one entry. Of tens of thousands of distinct CDR3 sequences in the sample, roughly 54% were seen once. This receptor was taken from a female donor with lung adenocarcinoma. The CD4 and CD8 labels of this study may be unreliable. V gene TRBV6-1 combines with J gene TRBJ2-5; TRBD2 agrees at 7 bases. The J call is doubtful: the DNA matches TRBJ2-7 better. The source material was CD8+ T cells from the center of a lung tumor. The CDR3 nucleotides are TGTGCCAGCAGTGAACTCCCGGGGGGAGAGTACGAGCAGTACTTC. Its translation is CASSELPGGEYEQYF.